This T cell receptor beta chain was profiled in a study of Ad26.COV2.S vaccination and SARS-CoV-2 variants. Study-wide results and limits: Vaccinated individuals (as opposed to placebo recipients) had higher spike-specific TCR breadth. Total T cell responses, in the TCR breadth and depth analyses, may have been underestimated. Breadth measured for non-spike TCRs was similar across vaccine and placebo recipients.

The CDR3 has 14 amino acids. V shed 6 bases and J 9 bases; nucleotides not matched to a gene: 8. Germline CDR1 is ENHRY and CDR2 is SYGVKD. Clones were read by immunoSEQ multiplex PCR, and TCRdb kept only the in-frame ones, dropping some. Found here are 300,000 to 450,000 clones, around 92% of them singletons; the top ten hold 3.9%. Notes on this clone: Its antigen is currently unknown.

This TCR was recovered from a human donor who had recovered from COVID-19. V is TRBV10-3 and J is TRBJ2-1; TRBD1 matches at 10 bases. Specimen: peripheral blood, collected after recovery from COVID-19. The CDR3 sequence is CAIRDGTGDSEQFF. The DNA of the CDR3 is TGTGCCATCAGGGATGGGACAGGGGATAGTGAGCAGTTCTTC.